The 21 T cell receptor beta chains reported below all come from one sample, sequenced in a study of blood T cell repertoires in COVID-19. Profiled with immunoSEQ multiplex PCR; TCRdb holds only in-frame clones, not every one. The profile shows roughly 150,000 clones, about 88% of them singletons. Specimen: peripheral blood. The source of these receptors is a woman aged 55-70 years with COVID-19, enrolled during active disease.

The gene calls are TRBV14 and TRBJ2-3; TRBD2 aligns across 15 bases. This CDR3 has 19 amino acids. Germline CDR1 SGHDN, CDR2 FVKESK. Trimming removed 5 bases from V and 1 base from J; junction bases left unmatched: 10. CDR3 sequence reads: CASSTRGTSGRQGTDTQYF. CDR3 in DNA: TGTGCCAGCAGCACACGCGGGACTAGCGGGAGGCAAGGCACAGATACGCAGTATTTT.

The chain has TRBV27 and TRBJ1-4; D perhaps matches TRBD1 (6 bases). V gave up 3 bases and J gave up 7 bases, with 12 bases separating them. CDR3 length: 14 amino acids. Germline CDR1 and CDR2: MNHEY and SMNVEV (reference sequence). CDR3 sequence (DNA): TGTGCCAGCAGTTTTTGGGGGCGAAGTGAAAAACTGTTTTTT. It is translated as CASSFWGRSEKLFF.

The chain carries TRBV25-1 and TRBJ2-1, with 9 bases lining up with TRBD2. There are 15 residues in the CDR3. From germline, CDR1 is MGHDK and CDR2 SYGVNS. The V and J ends lost 0 bases and 9 bases, in that order; junction bases with no gene match: 6. Written as DNA, the CDR3 is TGTGCCAGCAGTGAATATCGCCTAGCGGGGTTTGAGCAGTTCTTC. It translates to CASSEYRLAGFEQFF.

CDR3 loop: CASSTTMSGNTIYF. In DNA, the CDR3 is TGTGCCAGTAGTACTACGATGTCTGGAAACACCATATATTTT. The chain employs TRBV19 and TRBJ1-3, with unresolved D. V was clipped by 4 bases and J by 1 base, with 8 bases between them. The germline gives CDR1 LNHDA, CDR2 SQIVND (reference sequence). This CDR3 contains 14 residues. Based on the CDR3 plus reference TRBV19 and TRBJ1-3, the full variable domain is DGGITQSPKYLFRKEGQNVTLSCEQNLNHDAMYWYRQDPGQGLRLIYYSQIVNDFQKGDIAEGYSVSREKKESFPLTVTSAQKNPTAFYLCASSTTMSGNTIYFGEGSWLTVV.

This sequence joins TRBV7-6 and TRBJ2-5; 9 bases are a match to TRBD1. Germline CDR1 SGHVS, CDR2 FNYEAQ. V lost 3 bases to trimming and J lost 7 bases; unmatched junction nucleotides: 3. The CDR3 spans 13 residues. This CDR3 is CASSLGTGRTQYF. The CDR3 DNA reads as TGTGCCAGCAGCTTGGGGACAGGGCGGACCCAGTACTTC. Full variable domain (outside the CDR3, taken from reference TRBV7-6 and TRBJ2-5): GAGVSQSPRYKVTKRGQDVALRCDPISGHVSLYWYRQALGQGPEFLTYFNYEAQQDKSGLPNDRFSAERPEGSISTLTIQRTEQRDSAMYRCASSLGTGRTQYFGPGTRLLVL.

This chain uses TRBV7-3 with TRBJ2-3; D remains unclear. This CDR3 contains 12 residues. Germline values: CDR1 SGHTA, CDR2 FQGTGA. With 1 base removed from V and 8 bases from J, the gap between germline ends came to 7 bases. The CDR3 sequence: CASSLNSGTQYF. The CDR3 nucleotides are TGTGCCAGCAGCTTAAATAGTGGTACGCAGTATTTT.

The chain is built from TRBV4-1 and TRBJ2-3; D not resolved. The CDR3 is made up of 16 amino acids. V lost 0 bases and J 0 bases, leaving 10 bases between the germline ends. Germline loops: CDR1 MGHRA, CDR2 YSYEKL. The CDR3 coding sequence is TGCGCCAGCAGCCAAGAGGAGACTCGTAGCACAGATACGCAGTATTTT. Amino acids: CASSQEETRSTDTQYF.

The chain is built from TRBV25-1 and TRBJ1-2, with D unresolved. CDR1 MGHDK and CDR2 SYGVNS come from the germline V gene. V lost 6 bases, J lost 7 bases, and 15 bases lay in between. This CDR3 contains 13 residues. The CDR3, as DNA: TGTGCCAGCAGGAGGGAGGGCTTGAGTGGCTACACCTTC. Residues: CASRREGLSGYTF.

This chain uses TRBV10-1 with TRBJ1-1; D remains ambiguous. Germline V gene lookup returns CDR1 WNHNN and CDR2 SYGVQD (reference sequence). The CDR3 is made up of 13 amino acids. V gave up 2 bases and J gave up 1 base, with 5 bases separating them. The CDR3 sequence: CASSENTNTEAFF. The CDR3 DNA reads as TGCGCCAGCAGTGAGAACACGAACACTGAAGCTTTCTTT.

This clone appeared a few times. This chain joins TRBV4-2 and TRBJ1-6, with D unresolved. V was trimmed by 0 bases and J by 6 bases, leaving 9 bases between them. CDR1 is LGHNA, CDR2 YNFKEQ, per germline. This CDR3 contains 15 residues. The CDR3 sequence is CASSQEMEINSPLHF. The CDR3, as DNA: TGTGCCAGCAGCCAAGAAATGGAGATTAATTCACCCCTCCACTTT.

This rearrangement joins TRBV19 to TRBJ2-5, with D possibly TRBD1 on 7 matching bases. V lost 4 bases and J 1 base, leaving 13 bases between the germline ends. CDR1 is LNHDA, CDR2 SQIVND, per germline (reference sequence). This CDR3 has 15 amino acids. The CDR3: CASSTRGESQETQYF. CDR3 bases: TGTGCCAGTAGTACCAGGGGGGAGTCCCAAGAGACCCAGTACTTC. The full variable domain, with the rest looked up from reference TRBV19 and TRBJ2-5, is DGGITQSPKYLFRKEGQNVTLSCEQNLNHDAMYWYRQDPGQGLRLIYYSQIVNDFQKGDIAEGYSVSREKKESFPLTVTSAQKNPTAFYLCASSTRGESQETQYFGPGTRLLVL.

This clone was seen more than once but under ten times. This sequence joins TRBV5-1 and TRBJ2-5, with D possibly matching TRBD2 (6 bases). Germline CDR1 is SGHRS and CDR2 is YFSETQ. Between the trimmed V and J ends, which lost 6 bases and 5 bases, there was a span of 14 bases. The CDR3 has 13 residues. DNA of the CDR3: TGCGCCAGCACCCTGGGAGGTCGGGAGACCCAGTACTTC. Amino acid sequence: CASTLGGRETQYF.

A single count supports this clone. V is TRBV19 and J is TRBJ1-5; a weak D match, TRBD1 (6 bases). CDR3 length: 15 amino acids. Germline values: CDR1 LNHDA, CDR2 SQIVND (reference sequence). The V end was cut by 6 bases, the J end by 3 bases, with 15 bases between. CDR3 in DNA: TGTGCCAGTAGCGACTGGGACATCTACAATCAGCCCCAGCATTTT. Protein sequence: CASSDWDIYNQPQHF.

The chain has TRBV29-1 and TRBJ1-1; D is uncertain. The CDR3 covers 11 residues. Trimming removed 5 bases from V and 0 bases from J, with 4 bases in between. Germline V gene data show CDR1 as SQVTM and CDR2 as ANQGSEA. CDR3 loop: CSVPMNTEAFF. DNA of the CDR3: TGCAGCGTTCCTATGAACACTGAAGCTTTCTTT. The variable domain in full, with the rest retrieved from reference TRBV29-1 and TRBJ1-1, is SAVISQKPSRDICQRGTSLTIQCQVDSQVTMMFWYRQQPGQSLTLIATANQGSEATYESGFVIDKFPISRPNLTFSTLTVSNMSPEDSSIYLCSVPMNTEAFFGQGTRLTVV.

V is TRBV6-5 and J is TRBJ1-1, with D maybe TRBD1 (5 bases). Looked up from germline, CDR1 is MNHEY and CDR2 is SVGAGI. There are 15 residues in the CDR3. Between the trimmed V and J ends, which lost 5 bases and 1 base, there was a span of 14 bases. CDR3 in amino acids: CASSKRQFPNTEAFF. Written as DNA, the CDR3 is TGTGCCAGCAGTAAACGACAGTTTCCGAACACTGAAGCTTTCTTT.

The chain combines TRBV5-1 with TRBJ2-7; 10 bases match TRBD1. V lost 4 bases, J lost 0 bases, and 16 bases stayed unmatched. Germline loops: CDR1 SGHRS, CDR2 YFSETQ. CDR3 length: 19 residues. The CDR3 loop is CASSVLRDRGFVSSYEQYF. The CDR3 DNA reads TGCGCCAGCAGCGTTCTCCGGGACAGGGGCTTCGTTAGCTCCTACGAGCAGTACTTC.

The sample holds one count of this clone. This sequence joins TRBV7-3 and TRBJ1-1; D gene uncertain. V dropped 5 bases and J dropped 0 bases, with 16 bases sitting between them. The CDR3 consists of 16 residues. Looked up from germline, CDR1 is SGHTA and CDR2 is FQGTGA. This chain's CDR3 is CASSPQGPGLNTEAFF. CDR3 nucleotide sequence: TGTGCCAGCAGCCCTCAAGGTCCGGGATTGAACACTGAAGCTTTCTTT.

The rearrangement joins TRBV14 to TRBJ1-6, with TRBD1 matching 10 bases. V shed 4 bases, J shed 6 bases, and the junction held 6 bases outside the gene matches. This CDR3 contains 16 residues. Germline loops: CDR1 SGHDN, CDR2 FVKESK. This CDR3 is CASSPLGQGTNSPLHF. For the CDR3, the DNA is TGTGCCAGCAGCCCCCTGGGACAGGGGACTAATTCACCCCTCCACTTT.

CDR3 sequence (DNA): TGTGCCAGCTGGGGGAGAAGCGGGAGGGAGGGAGGTGAGCAGTTCTTC. Its translation: CASWGRSGREGGEQFF. The V call is TRBV7-8, the J call TRBJ2-1; 10 bases agree with TRBD2. V dropped 8 bases and J dropped 9; count of bases not matched to a gene: 16. Germline V gene lookup returns CDR1 SGHVS and CDR2 FQNEAQ. The CDR3 length is 16 residues.

The chain couples TRBV3-1 (or the pseudogene TRBV3-2) to TRBJ2-7, with 7 bases matching TRBD2. Trimming cost V 4 bases and J 3 bases; bases outside gene matches: 3. In germline, CDR1 is LGHDT, CDR2 YNNKEL (reference sequence). The CDR3 spans 13 residues. The CDR3 region has the DNA TGTGCCAGCAGCCTTGGGAGGGGCTACGAGCAGTACTTC. Encoded protein: CASSLGRGYEQYF.

This clone appeared once. The chain has TRBV19 and TRBJ1-4; D remains ambiguous. The CDR3 spans 14 residues. Trimming shortened V by 5 bases and J by 0 bases, and 7 bases separated the two germline ends. The germline gives CDR1 LNHDA, CDR2 SQIVND (reference sequence). In DNA form, the CDR3 reads TGTGCCAGTAGTCTGAGAGCAACTAATGAAAAACTGTTTTTT. Encoded protein: CASSLRATNEKLFF. Full variable domain (remainder filled in from reference TRBV19 and TRBJ1-4): DGGITQSPKYLFRKEGQNVTLSCEQNLNHDAMYWYRQDPGQGLRLIYYSQIVNDFQKGDIAEGYSVSREKKESFPLTVTSAQKNPTAFYLCASSLRATNEKLFFGSGTQLSVL.